Listed below are T cell receptor beta chains from one sample, sequenced in a study of blood T cell repertoires in COVID-19. Assay: immunoSEQ multiplex PCR; the TCRdb copy retains only in-frame clones and omits some. The sample yields 95,000 to 150,000 clones, 84% seen once. Sample: PBMCs or T cells enriched from blood (not recorded which). Receptors originate from a woman aged 30 to 39 who had recovered from COVID-19. Each CDR3 is given with its conserved first and last residue. Each record gives: clone size, CDR3 length, D gene, J gene, V gene, CDR3 protein, CDR3 DNA. A D gene is named only where the DNA matches it firmly. A row's size may be missing; if present it is once, few, many or a size class.

NA	17	TRBD1	TRBJ2-4	TRBV29-1	CSVEDPWTGLAKNIQYF	TGCAGCGTTGAAGATCCATGGACAGGGCTAGCCAAAAACATTCAGTACTTC
NA	13	NA	TRBJ2-3	TRBV6-4	CASSGGEVDTQYF	TGTGCCAGCAGTGGAGGGGAGGTAGATACGCAGTATTTT
NA	15	NA	TRBJ1-6	TRBV7-2	CASSLASRAGSPLHF	TGTGCCAGCAGCTTAGCGTCTAGGGCGGGCTCACCCCTCCACTTT
once	17	NA	TRBJ2-5	TRBV7-2	CASSPRHLGVDQETQYF	TGTGCCAGCAGCCCCCGTCATTTAGGGGTCGACCAAGAGACCCAGTACTTC
NA	15	NA	TRBJ1-4	TRBV2	CASSDYGATNEKLFF	TGTGCCAGCAGTGACTATGGGGCTACTAATGAAAAACTGTTTTTT
few	16	NA	TRBJ1-6	TRBV19	CASSRLMGGVYSPLHF	TGTGCCAGTAGTCGCCTGATGGGGGGAGTTTACTCACCCCTCCACTTT
NA	15	TRBD2	TRBJ2-7	TRBV7-2	CASSLSSSGSYEQYF	TGTGCCAGCAGCTTATCCTCTAGCGGGAGCTACGAGCAGTACTTC
NA	15	TRBD1	TRBJ1-1	TRBV27	CASSFGTGTNTEAFF	TGTGCCAGCAGTTTTGGGACAGGGACGAACACTGAAGCTTTCTTT
NA	17	NA	TRBJ1-1	TRBV30	CAWSVLPRPGGLTEAFF	TGTGCCTGGAGTGTACTTCCACGTCCCGGGGGGCTGACTGAAGCTTTCTTT
NA	13	NA	TRBJ2-3	TRBV5-8	CASSLRGSDTQYF	TGTGCCAGCTCCCTGCGGGGATCCGATACGCAGTATTTT
few	14	NA	TRBJ1-6	TRBV6-5	CASSRDTNNSPLHF	TGTGCCAGCAGTAGGGACACTAATAATTCACCCCTCCACTTT
NA	19	NA	TRBJ2-3	TRBV4-1	CASSQIVLARNHPADTQYF	TGCGCCAGCAGCCAAATTGTCCTAGCCCGCAACCACCCGGCGGATACGCAGTATTTT
once	14	TRBD2	TRBJ2-3	TRBV24-1	CATSLSGRADTQYF	TGTGCCACCAGTCTTAGCGGGAGGGCAGATACGCAGTATTTT
NA	15	NA	TRBJ2-7	TRBV18	CASSPGGGATYEQYF	TGTGCCAGCTCACCGGGGGGGGGCGCGACCTACGAGCAGTACTTC